Listed below are T cell receptor beta chains from one sample, sequenced in a study of cytomegalovirus exposure and HLA in healthy donors. The protocol was immunoSEQ multiplex PCR, while the TCRdb copy is restricted to in-frame clones and leaves out a portion. The sample has approximately 210,000 clones; 70% to 80% are singletons. The sequencing sample was made of PBMCs. These TCRs come from a woman in her forties or fifties in good health and CMV-seronegative. The CDR3 runs from the conserved cysteine through the conserved F or W. The D gene is left open where the match is weak. Size is stated for part of the rows, as once, few or many counts, or as a class when the clone is expanded.

d_gene	v_gene	abundance	j_gene	CDR3nt	CDR3aa
TRBD2	TRBV7-6	.	TRBJ2-3	TGTGCCAGCAGCCCCCGACTAGCGGGCCCAGATACGCAGTATTTT	CASSPRLAGPDTQYF
TRBD1	TRBV11-3	.	TRBJ2-7	TGTGCCAGCAGCCCCTCCGGGACAGGGGGTTACGAGCAGTACTTC	CASSPSGTGGYEQYF
TRBD1	TRBV29-1	.	TRBJ1-1	TGCAGCGTTCGGCCAGGGGGCGGCATGAACACTGAAGCTTTCTTT	CSVRPGGGMNTEAFF
.	TRBV7-9	.	TRBJ2-5	TGTGCCAGCAGCTTATACAGAAACCAACAAGAGACCCAGTACTTC	CASSLYRNQQETQYF
.	TRBV4-3	few	TRBJ1-1	TGCGCCAGCAGCCAAGTGAGGGATCTGAACACTGAAGCTTTCTTT	CASSQVRDLNTEAFF
.	TRBV7-2	.	TRBJ1-4	TGTGCCAGCAGCTTAGTCCCAACAACTAATGAAAAACTGTTTTTT	CASSLVPTTNEKLFF
.	TRBV28	once	TRBJ1-2	TGTGCCAGCAGTTTAGGCCGGGAAATCTATGGCTACACCTTC	CASSLGREIYGYTF
TRBD1	TRBV5-6	.	TRBJ2-2	TGTGCCAGCAGCTTGTTGGGACAGGGGGCCGGGGAGCTGTTTTTT	CASSLLGQGAGELFF
TRBD2	TRBV27	.	TRBJ2-1	TGTGCCAGCAGTTTGGGGAGGGTGGAGTTCTTC	CASSLGRVEFF
TRBD2	TRBV2	.	TRBJ2-7	TGTGCCAGCAGTACGGCGGGGGCCTACGAGCAGTACTTC	CASSTAGAYEQYF
TRBD2	TRBV9	.	TRBJ2-1	TGTGCCAGCAGCGCCAACCCCGGCGGGCGGGAGGCTGAGCAGTTCTTC	CASSANPGGREAEQFF
.	TRBV11-3	.	TRBJ2-2	TGTGCCAGCAGCTTACTGAGTAACACCGGGGAGCTGTTTTTT	CASSLLSNTGELFF
.	TRBV19	.	TRBJ1-1	TGTGCCAGTAGTCCCCTGGACAATCTGAACACTGAAGCTTTCTTT	CASSPLDNLNTEAFF
.	TRBV7-3	.	TRBJ2-1	TGTGCCAGCAAGGCGGGTAGCTCCTACAATGAGCAGTTCTTC	CASKAGSSYNEQFF
TRBD2	TRBV9	.	TRBJ2-1	TGTGCCAGCAGCTCTTCGACTAGCGGGAGGATATCCTACAATGAGCAGTTCTTC	CASSSSTSGRISYNEQFF
.	TRBV11-3	.	TRBJ2-1	TGTGCCAGCAGCTTCTCGACCAAACCGGGGGAGCAGTTCTTC	CASSFSTKPGEQFF
.	TRBV6-6	.	TRBJ2-7	TGTGCCAGCAGTTACGGAAGGGGAACCGCAGACGAGCAGTATTTC	CASSYGRGTADEQYF
.	TRBV6-6	once	TRBJ1-5	TGTGCCAGCAGCCAATCAACGGGAACTCGTCAGCCCCAGCATTTT	CASSQSTGTRQPQHF
.	TRBV13	.	TRBJ1-1	TGTGCCAGCAGCTTAAGCCCGAGCACTGAAGCTTTCTTT	CASSLSPSTEAFF
.	TRBV7-2	.	TRBJ1-1	TGTGCCAGCAGCTCCCGGGACTGTGGAGCTTTCTTT	CASSSRDCGAFF
TRBD1	TRBV9	.	TRBJ2-7	TGTGCCAGCAGCGCAAGGGACAGGGGGCGCTTCTCCAACGAGCAGTACTTC	CASSARDRGRFSNEQYF
.	TRBV9	.	TRBJ1-4	TGTGCCAGCAGCGTAGGAGGGTCTGTTGATGAAAAACTGTTTTTT	CASSVGGSVDEKLFF
TRBD2	TRBV19	.	TRBJ2-3	TGTGCCAGTAGTATCCCCCAAACTAGCGGGGGGCCCCGCACAGATACGCAGTATTTT	CASSIPQTSGGPRTDTQYF
TRBD2	TRBV16	.	TRBJ2-5	TGTGCCAGCAGCCAATCCGACGGGACTAGCCTTCAAGAGACCCAGTACTTC	CASSQSDGTSLQETQYF
.	TRBV7-2	.	TRBJ2-7	TGTGCCAGCAGCTTAGCGCGGGGCTACGAGCAGTACTTC	CASSLARGYEQYF
TRBD1	TRBV29-1	.	TRBJ1-1	TGCAGCGTTGAGACAGGGCGGGCTTTCTTT	CSVETGRAFF
.	TRBV6-6	.	TRBJ1-1	TGTGCCAGCAGTCAACGGGGGAACACTGAAGCTTTCTTT	CASSQRGNTEAFF
TRBD2	TRBV7-8	.	TRBJ2-5	TGTGCCAGCAGCTTAGGACCTCCAGGGGGGTGGAGGACTAGCGAAGGGTCGGAGACCCAGTACTTC	CASSLGPPGGWRTSEGSETQYF
.	TRBV7-3	once	TRBJ1-1	TGTGCCAGCAGCTTAGGGACTACCACTGAAGCTTTCTTT	CASSLGTTTEAFF
TRBD2	TRBV4-3	few	TRBJ2-7	TGCGCCAGCAGCCAAGCAGTAGCGGGGACCAGCTCCTACGAGCAGTACTTC	CASSQAVAGTSSYEQYF
TRBD1	TRBV7-9	.	TRBJ1-1	TGTGCCAGCAGCTCCCGGACAGGGAACACTGAAGCTTTCTTT	CASSSRTGNTEAFF
.	TRBV18	.	TRBJ1-5	TGTGCCAGCTCACCAGGGCAGGGGAACCAGCCCCAGCATTTT	CASSPGQGNQPQHF
TRBD1	TRBV2	.	TRBJ2-3	TGTGCCAGCAAAAGGGACAGGGGAAGAGATACGCAGTATTTT	CASKRDRGRDTQYF
.	TRBV6-5	few	TRBJ1-2	TGTGCCAGCAGGAAGGTGGCAGGGAAGGGGTATGGCTACACCTTC	CASRKVAGKGYGYTF
TRBD1	TRBV23-1	.	TRBJ1-1	TGCGCCAGCAGTCAATCCCCGGGACAGGGAAACACTGAAGCTTTCTTT	CASSQSPGQGNTEAFF
.	TRBV19	.	TRBJ2-5	TGTGCCAGTAGTGCCCAGGGCCAAGAGACCCAGTACTTC	CASSAQGQETQYF
TRBD1	TRBV5-1	.	TRBJ1-6	TGCGCCAGCAGCTTCTCCGGGACAGGGAGTTCACCCCTCCACTTT	CASSFSGTGSSPLHF
TRBD2	TRBV9	.	TRBJ2-2	TGTGCCAGCAGCCTAGGGACTAGCGGGAAGGCCGGGGAGCTGTTTTTT	CASSLGTSGKAGELFF
TRBD1	TRBV27	.	TRBJ2-1	TGTGCCAGCCATTTAACGGGACAGGGGCCTTCGAATGAGCAGTTCTTC	CASHLTGQGPSNEQFF
.	TRBV7-2	.	TRBJ1-1	TGTGCCAGCAGACGTAGACAGGCATCCTTAGCTTTCTTT	CASRRRQASLAFF
TRBD1	TRBV10-3	.	TRBJ2-5	TGTGCCATCAGTGGTAGGGGACAGGGTGAGACCCAGTACTTC	CAISGRGQGETQYF
TRBD2	TRBV28	.	TRBJ2-1	TGTGCCAGCGCAACCGGGACTAGCGGATACAATGAGCAGTTCTTC	CASATGTSGYNEQFF
.	TRBV7-8	.	TRBJ2-7	TGTGCCAGCAGCTTAGGGGGGCCTAGCGGTCTTAGGTCCTACGAGCAGTACTTC	CASSLGGPSGLRSYEQYF
.	TRBV6-1	.	TRBJ2-7	TGTGCCAGCAGTGCATCACGAGGGACACCCCGGGGTCCGTACTTC	CASSASRGTPRGPYF
.	TRBV4-3	few	TRBJ1-5	TGCGCCAGCAGCCAAGTGCATAGTGGCAATCAGCCCCAGCATTTT	CASSQVHSGNQPQHF
TRBD2	TRBV7-6	.	TRBJ2-7	TGTGCCAGCAGCTTAAGACCTGGGACTAGCGGGAGACCCGAGCAGTACTTC	CASSLRPGTSGRPEQYF
.	TRBV5-1	once	TRBJ1-4	TGCGCCAGCAGCTTGGACAGAGCAACTAATGAAAAACTGTTTTTT	CASSLDRATNEKLFF